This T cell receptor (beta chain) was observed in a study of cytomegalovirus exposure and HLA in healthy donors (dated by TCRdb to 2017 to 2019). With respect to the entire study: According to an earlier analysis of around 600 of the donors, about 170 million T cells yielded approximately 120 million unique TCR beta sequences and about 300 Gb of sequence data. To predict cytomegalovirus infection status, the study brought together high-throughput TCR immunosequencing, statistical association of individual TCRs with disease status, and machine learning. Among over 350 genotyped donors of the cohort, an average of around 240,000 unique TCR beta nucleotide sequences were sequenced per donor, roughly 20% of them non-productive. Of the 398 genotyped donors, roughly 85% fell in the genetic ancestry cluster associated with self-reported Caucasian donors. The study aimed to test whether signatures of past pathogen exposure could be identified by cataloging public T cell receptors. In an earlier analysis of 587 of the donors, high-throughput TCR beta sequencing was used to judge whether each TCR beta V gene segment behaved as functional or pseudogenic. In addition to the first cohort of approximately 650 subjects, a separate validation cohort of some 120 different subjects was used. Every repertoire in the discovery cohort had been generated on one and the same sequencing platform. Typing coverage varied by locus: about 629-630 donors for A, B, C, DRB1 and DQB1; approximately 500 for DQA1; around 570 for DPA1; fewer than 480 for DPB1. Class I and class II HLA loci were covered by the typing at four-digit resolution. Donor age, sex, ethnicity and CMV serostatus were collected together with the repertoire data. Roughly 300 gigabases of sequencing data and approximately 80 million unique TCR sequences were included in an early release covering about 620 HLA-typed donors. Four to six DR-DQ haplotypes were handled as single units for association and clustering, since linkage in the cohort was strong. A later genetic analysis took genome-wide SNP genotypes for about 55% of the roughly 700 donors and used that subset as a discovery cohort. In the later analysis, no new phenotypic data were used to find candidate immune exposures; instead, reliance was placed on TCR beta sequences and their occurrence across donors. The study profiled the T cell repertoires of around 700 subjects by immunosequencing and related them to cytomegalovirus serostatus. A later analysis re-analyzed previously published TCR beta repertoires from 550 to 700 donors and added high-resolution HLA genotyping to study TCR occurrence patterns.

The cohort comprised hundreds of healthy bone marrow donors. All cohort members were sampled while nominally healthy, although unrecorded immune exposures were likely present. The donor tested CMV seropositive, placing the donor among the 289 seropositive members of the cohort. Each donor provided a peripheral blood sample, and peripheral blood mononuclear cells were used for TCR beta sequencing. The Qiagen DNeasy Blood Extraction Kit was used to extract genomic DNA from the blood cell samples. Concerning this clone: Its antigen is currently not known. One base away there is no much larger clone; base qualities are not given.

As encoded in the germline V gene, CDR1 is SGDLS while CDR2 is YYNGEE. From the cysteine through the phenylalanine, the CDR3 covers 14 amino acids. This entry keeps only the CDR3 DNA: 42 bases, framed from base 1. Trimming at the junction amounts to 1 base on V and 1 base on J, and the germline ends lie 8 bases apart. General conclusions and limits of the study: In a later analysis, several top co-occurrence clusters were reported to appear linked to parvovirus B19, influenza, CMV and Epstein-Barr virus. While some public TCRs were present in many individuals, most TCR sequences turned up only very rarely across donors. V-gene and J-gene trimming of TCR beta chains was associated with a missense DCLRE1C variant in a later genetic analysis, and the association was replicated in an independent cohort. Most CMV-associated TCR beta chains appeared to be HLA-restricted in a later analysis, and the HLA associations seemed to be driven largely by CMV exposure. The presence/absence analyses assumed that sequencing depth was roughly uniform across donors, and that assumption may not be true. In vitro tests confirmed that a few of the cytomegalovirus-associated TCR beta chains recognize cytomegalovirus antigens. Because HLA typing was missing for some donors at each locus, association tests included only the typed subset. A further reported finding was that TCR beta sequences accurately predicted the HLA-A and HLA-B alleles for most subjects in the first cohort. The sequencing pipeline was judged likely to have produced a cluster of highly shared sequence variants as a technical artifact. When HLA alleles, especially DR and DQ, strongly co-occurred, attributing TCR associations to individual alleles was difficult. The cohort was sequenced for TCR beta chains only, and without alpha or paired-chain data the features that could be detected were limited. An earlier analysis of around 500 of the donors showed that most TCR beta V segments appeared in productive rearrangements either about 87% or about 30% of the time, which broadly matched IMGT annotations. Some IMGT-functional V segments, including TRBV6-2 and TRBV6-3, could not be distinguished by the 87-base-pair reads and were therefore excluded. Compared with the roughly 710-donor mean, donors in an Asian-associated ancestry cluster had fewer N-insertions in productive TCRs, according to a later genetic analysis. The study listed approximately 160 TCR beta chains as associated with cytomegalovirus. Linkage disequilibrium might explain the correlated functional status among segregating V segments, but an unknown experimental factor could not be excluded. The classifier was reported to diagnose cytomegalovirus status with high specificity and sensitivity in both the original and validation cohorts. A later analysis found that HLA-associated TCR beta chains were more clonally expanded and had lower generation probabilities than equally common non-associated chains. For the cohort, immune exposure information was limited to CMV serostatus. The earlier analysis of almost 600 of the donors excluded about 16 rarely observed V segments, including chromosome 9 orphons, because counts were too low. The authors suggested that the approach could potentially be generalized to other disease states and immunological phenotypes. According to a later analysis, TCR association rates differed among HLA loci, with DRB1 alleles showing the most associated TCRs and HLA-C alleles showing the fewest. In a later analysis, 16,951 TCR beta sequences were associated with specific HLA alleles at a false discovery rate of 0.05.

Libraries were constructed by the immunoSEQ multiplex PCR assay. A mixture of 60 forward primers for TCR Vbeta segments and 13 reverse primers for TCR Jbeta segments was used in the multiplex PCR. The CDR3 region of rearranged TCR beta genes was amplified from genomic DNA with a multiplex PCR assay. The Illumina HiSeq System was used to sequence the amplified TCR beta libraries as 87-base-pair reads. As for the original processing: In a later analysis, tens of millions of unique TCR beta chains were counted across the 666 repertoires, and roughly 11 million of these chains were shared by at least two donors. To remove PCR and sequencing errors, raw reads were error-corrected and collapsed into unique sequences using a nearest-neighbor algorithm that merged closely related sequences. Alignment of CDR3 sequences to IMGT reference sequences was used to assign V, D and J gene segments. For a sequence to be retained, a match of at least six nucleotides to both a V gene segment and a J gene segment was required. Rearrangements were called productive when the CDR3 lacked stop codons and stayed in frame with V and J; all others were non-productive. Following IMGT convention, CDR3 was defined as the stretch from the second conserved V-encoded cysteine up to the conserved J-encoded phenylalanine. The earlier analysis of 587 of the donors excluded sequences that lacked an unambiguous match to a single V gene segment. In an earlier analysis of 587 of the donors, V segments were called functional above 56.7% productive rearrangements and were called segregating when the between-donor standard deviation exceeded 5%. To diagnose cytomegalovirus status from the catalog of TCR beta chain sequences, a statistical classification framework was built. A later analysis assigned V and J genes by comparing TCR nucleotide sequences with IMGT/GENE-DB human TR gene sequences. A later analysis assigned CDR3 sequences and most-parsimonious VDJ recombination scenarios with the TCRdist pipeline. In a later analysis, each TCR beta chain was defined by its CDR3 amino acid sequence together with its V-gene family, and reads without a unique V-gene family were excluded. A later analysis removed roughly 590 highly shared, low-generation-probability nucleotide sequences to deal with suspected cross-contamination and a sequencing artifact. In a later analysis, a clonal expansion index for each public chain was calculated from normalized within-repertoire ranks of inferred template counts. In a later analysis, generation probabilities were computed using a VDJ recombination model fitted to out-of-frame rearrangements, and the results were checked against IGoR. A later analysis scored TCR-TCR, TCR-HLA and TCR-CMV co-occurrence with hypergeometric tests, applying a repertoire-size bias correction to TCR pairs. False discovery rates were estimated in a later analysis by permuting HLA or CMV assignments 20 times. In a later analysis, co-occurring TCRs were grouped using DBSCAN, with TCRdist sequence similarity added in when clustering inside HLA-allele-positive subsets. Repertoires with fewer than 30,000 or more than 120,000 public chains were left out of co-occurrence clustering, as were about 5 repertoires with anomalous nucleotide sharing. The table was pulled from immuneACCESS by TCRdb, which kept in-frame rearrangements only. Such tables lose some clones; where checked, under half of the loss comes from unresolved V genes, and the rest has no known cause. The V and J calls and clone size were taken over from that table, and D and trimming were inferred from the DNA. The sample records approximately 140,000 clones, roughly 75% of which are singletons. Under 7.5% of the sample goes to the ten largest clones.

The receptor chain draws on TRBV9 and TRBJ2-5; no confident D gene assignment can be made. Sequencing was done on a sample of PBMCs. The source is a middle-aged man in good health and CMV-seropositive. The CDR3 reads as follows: CASSVNNLQETQYF. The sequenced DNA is TGTGCCAGCAGCGTAAACAACCTCCAAGAGACCCAGTACTTC.